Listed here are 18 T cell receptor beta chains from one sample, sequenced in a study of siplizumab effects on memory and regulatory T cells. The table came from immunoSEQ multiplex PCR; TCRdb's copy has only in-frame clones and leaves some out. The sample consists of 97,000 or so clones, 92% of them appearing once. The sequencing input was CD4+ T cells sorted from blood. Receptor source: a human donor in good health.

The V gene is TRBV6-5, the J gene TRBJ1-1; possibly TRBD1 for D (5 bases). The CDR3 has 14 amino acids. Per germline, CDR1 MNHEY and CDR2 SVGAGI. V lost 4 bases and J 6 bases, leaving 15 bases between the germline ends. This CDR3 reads CASSLGTATPEAFF. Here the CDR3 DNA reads TGTGCCAGCAGTTTAGGGACGGCAACGCCTGAAGCTTTCTTT.

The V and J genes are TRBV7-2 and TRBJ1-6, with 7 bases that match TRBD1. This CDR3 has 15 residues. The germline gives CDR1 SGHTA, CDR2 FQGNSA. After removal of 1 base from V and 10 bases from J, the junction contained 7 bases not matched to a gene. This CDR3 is CASSLGDRRGSPLHF. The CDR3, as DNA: TGTGCCAGCAGCTTAGGGGACAGACGAGGCTCACCCCTCCACTTT.

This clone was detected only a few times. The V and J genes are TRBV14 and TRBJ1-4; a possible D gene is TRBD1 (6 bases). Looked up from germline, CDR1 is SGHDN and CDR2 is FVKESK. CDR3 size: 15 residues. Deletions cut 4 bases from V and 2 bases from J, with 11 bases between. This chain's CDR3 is CASSLNTGTNEKLFF. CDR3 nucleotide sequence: TGTGCCAGCAGCCTAAATACAGGGACTAATGAAAAACTGTTTTTT.

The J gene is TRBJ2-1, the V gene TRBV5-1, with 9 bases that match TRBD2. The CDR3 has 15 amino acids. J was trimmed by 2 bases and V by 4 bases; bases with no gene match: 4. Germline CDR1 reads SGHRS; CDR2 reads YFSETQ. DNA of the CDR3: TGCGCCAGCAGCACGAGCGGGAGGCCCTACAATGAGCAGTTCTTC. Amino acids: CASSTSGRPYNEQFF.

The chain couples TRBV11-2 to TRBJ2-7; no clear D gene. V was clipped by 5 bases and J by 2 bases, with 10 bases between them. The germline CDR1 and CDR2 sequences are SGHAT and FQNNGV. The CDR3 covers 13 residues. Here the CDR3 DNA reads TGTGCCAGCAGCCTTTACGGAACCTACGAGCAGTACTTC. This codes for CASSLYGTYEQYF.

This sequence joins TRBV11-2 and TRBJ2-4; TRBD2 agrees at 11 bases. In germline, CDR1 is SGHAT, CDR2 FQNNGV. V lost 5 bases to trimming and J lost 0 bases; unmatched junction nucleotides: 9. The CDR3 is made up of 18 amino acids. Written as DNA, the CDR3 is TGTGCCAGCAGCCTGAAAAGACTAGCGGGACTAGCCAAAAACATTCAGTACTTC. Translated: CASSLKRLAGLAKNIQYF.

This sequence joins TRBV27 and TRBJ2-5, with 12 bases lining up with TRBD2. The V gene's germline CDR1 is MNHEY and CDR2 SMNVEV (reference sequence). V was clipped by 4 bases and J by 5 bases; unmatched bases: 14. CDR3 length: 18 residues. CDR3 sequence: CASSSRLAGVFLSETQYF. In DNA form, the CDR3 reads TGTGCCAGCAGTTCTCGACTAGCGGGAGTCTTCTTGTCGGAGACCCAGTACTTC.

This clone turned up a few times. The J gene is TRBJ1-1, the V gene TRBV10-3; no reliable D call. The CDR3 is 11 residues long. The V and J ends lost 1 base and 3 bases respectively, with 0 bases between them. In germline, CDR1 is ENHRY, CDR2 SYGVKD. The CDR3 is CAISEYTEAFF. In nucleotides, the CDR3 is TGTGCCATCAGTGAGTACACTGAAGCTTTCTTT.

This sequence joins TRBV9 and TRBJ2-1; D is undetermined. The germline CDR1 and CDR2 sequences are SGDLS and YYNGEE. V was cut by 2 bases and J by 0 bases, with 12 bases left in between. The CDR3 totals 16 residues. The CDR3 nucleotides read TGTGCCAGCAGCGTCCGGGCTCAACTCTCCTACAATGAGCAGTTCTTC. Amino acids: CASSVRAQLSYNEQFF.

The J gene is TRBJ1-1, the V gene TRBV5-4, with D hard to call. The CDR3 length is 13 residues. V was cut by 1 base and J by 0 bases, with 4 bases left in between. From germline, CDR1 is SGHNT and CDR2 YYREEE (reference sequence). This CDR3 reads CASSLPMNTEAFF. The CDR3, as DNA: TGTGCCAGCAGCTTGCCTATGAACACTGAAGCTTTCTTT.

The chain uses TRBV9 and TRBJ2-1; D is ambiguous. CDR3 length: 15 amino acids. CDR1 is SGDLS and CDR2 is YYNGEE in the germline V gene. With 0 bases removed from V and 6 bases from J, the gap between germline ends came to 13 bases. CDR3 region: CASSVAVGGINEQFF. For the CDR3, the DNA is TGTGCCAGCAGCGTAGCGGTTGGCGGAATCAATGAGCAGTTCTTC.

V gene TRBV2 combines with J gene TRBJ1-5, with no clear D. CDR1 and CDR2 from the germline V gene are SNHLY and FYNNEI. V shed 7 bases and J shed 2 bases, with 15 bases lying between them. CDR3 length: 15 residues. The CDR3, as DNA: TGTGCCAGCAACCCTCGGGCAGGTGGCAATCAGCCCCAGCATTTT. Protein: CASNPRAGGNQPQHF.

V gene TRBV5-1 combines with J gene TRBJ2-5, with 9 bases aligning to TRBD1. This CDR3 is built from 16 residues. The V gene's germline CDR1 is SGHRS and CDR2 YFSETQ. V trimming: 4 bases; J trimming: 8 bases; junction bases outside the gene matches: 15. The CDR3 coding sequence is TGCGCCAGCAGCGCCGGGACAGGGCCCGTGGGGGTAACCCAGTACTTC. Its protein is CASSAGTGPVGVTQYF. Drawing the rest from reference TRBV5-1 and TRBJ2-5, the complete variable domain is KAGVTQTPRYLIKTRGQQVTLSCSPISGHRSVSWYQQTPGQGLQFLFEYFSETQRNKGNFPGRFSGRQFSNSRSEMNVSTLELGDSALYLCASSAGTGPVGVTQYFGPGTRLLVL.

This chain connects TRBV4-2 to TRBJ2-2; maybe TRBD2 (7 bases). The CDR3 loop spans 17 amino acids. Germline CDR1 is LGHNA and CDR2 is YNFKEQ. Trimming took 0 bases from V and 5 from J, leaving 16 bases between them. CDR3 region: CASSQDTGGGATGELFF. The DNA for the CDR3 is TGTGCCAGCAGCCAAGATACTGGGGGGGGCGCAACCGGGGAGCTGTTTTTT.

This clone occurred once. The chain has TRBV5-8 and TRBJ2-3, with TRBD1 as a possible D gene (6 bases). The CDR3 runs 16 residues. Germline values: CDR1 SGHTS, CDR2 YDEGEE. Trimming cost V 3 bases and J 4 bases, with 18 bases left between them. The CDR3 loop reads CASSYNREKISDTQYF. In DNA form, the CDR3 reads TGTGCCAGCAGCTACAACAGGGAAAAAATCTCAGATACGCAGTATTTT.

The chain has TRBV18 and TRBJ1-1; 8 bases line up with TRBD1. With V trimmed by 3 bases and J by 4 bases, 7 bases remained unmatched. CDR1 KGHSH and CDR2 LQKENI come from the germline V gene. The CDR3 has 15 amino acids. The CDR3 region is CASSPLHRGVTEAFF. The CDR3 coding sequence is TGTGCCAGCTCACCCCTTCACAGGGGGGTCACTGAAGCTTTCTTT.

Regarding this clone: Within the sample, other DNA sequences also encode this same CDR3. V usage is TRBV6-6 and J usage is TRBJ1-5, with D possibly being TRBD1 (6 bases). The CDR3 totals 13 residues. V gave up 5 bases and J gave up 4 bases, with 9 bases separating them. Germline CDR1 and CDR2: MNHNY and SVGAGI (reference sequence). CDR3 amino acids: CASSRGPNQPQHF. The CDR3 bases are TGTGCCAGCAGTCGGGGGCCTAATCAGCCCCAGCATTTT.

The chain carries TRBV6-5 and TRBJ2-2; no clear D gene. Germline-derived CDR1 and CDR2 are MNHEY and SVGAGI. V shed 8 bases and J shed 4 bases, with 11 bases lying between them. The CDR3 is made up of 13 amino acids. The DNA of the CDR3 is TGTGCCAGCTACTCGTCAAGCACCGGGGAGCTGTTTTTT. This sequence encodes CASYSSSTGELFF.